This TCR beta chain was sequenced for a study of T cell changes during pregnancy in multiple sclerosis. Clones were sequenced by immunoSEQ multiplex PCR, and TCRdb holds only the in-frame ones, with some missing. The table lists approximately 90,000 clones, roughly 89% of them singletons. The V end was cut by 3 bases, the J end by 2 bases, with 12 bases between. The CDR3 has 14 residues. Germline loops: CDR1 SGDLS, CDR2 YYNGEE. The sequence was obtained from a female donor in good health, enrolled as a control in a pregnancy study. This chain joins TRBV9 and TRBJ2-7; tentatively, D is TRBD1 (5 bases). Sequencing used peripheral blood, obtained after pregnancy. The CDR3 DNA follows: TGTGCCAGCAGCGCGGCCGCAGGGACCTACGAGCAGTACTTC. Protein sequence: CASSAAAGTYEQYF.